A single T cell receptor beta chain is shown here with its context. The antigen remains undetermined. The gene symbols are mouse symbols. Read data end 1 residue before the CDR3 end; the end is taken from the germline J gene. This entry comes from a study of tissue T cells after allogeneic stem cell transplantation. Overall study results and limits: TCR repertoires tracked anatomic similarity, regardless of disease or transplant status.

The CDR3 runs to 15 residues. Trimming removed 5 bases from V and 0 bases from J, with 9 bases in between. Germline lookup yields CDR1 NSHNY and CDR2 SYGAGN. Some clones are missing from TCRdb's copy, which holds only in-frame ones; the method was immunoSEQ multiplex PCR. The data hold some 2,000 clones, with under 75% observed a single time. The clonotype comes from a female BALB/c mouse in good health. For this mouse line, the MHC haplotype is H2-d. Sequenced input: gut tissue. The rearrangement uses TRBV13-1 and TRBJ1-6, with D maybe TRBD1 (6 bases). TRBJ1-6 is designated an ORF whose function remains uncertain. The part of the CDR3 DNA that was read is TGTGCCAGCAGGTCAGGGGATTCCTATAATTCGCCCCTCTAC. Translating it yields CASRSGDSYNSPLY. The whole CDR3 protein reads CASRSGDSYNSPLYF.